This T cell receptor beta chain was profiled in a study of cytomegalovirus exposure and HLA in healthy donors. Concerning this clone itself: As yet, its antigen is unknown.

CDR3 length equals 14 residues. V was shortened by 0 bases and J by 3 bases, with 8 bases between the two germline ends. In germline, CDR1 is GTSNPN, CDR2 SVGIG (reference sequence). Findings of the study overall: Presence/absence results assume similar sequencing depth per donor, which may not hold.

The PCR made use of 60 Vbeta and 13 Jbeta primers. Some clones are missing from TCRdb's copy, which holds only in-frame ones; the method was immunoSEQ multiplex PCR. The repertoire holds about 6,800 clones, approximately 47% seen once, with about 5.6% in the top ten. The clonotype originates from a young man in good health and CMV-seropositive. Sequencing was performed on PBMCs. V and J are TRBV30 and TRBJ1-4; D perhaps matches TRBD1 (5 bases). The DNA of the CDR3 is TGTGCCTGGAGTGTTGCGGGGCCTAATGAAAAACTGTTTTTT. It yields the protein CAWSVAGPNEKLFF.